A selection of T cell receptor beta chains follows, all from one sample in a study of graft-versus-host responses after intestinal transplantation. Antigens of these TCRs are unknown. Repertoires were generated with immunoSEQ multiplex PCR, while TCRdb's copy carries only in-frame clones and drops some. The repertoire has about 39,000 clones, 85% to 95% of them found once; the top ten carry roughly a fifth. This material consisted of unstimulated CD8+ T cells sorted from spleen or lymph node cells, taken before transplant. The origin of the receptors is a human donor who was the organ donor for an intestinal transplant. The CDR3 runs from the conserved cysteine through the conserved F or W. D genes are given only for firm matches.

D	V	J	CDR3
NA	TRBV19	TRBJ2-1	CASGWAGNNEQFF
TRBD2	TRBV14	TRBJ2-1	CASSQGPVTSGSSYNEQFF
NA	TRBV29-1	TRBJ2-5	CSVEGFGQLQETQYF
NA	TRBV11-3	TRBJ2-1	CASSLPHSYNEQFF
NA	TRBV10-3	TRBJ2-1	CAISESGLAWEQFF
NA	TRBV27	TRBJ1-2	CASSLLGRANYGYTF
TRBD2	TRBV7-9	NA	CASSLVGLAGNEQYF
NA	TRBV6-5	TRBJ1-2	CASSPLGGGLDGYTF
NA	TRBV25-1	TRBJ2-7	CASSESGHSIYEQYF
NA	TRBV5-4	TRBJ1-2	CASSFRGASGYGYTF
NA	TRBV6-1	TRBJ1-3	CASSHPGQRRNTIYF
NA	TRBV9	TRBJ2-1	CASSVGGGNHNEQFF
NA	TRBV4-1	TRBJ2-5	CASSQEGTQETQYF
NA	TRBV19	TRBJ1-1	CASRYLNTEAFF
NA	TRBV14	TRBJ2-7	CASSQGASSYEQYF
TRBD2	TRBV28	TRBJ2-7	CASSPLAGVGYEQYF
TRBD1	TRBV5-1	TRBJ2-3	CASSWTGGTDTQYF
NA	TRBV5-4	TRBJ1-2	CASSADGYGYTF
NA	TRBV10-3	TRBJ1-2	CAISGRLVGANYGYTF
NA	TRBV18	TRBJ1-5	CASSPINNQPQHF
NA	TRBV5-5	TRBJ2-7	CASSETEQYF
NA	TRBV19	TRBJ1-5	CASSSGRRANQPQHF
TRBD2	TRBV28	TRBJ2-5	CASSLARGVETQYF
NA	TRBV6-5	TRBJ2-5	CASSYLGPWETQYF
NA	TRBV27	TRBJ1-5	CASRSGTAADQPQHF
NA	TRBV7-3	TRBJ1-1	CASSLLGRVPFPTEAFF
NA	TRBV4-3	TRBJ1-1	CASSQRTDTEAFF
NA	TRBV19	TRBJ1-5	CASSINGLGQPQHF
NA	TRBV29-1	TRBJ2-1	CSVGGGNYNEQFF
NA	TRBV21-1	TRBJ2-3	CASRPTWASTDTQYF
NA	TRBV19	TRBJ2-7	CASSIARGMEQYF
TRBD1	TRBV4-1	TRBJ1-1	CASSVGTGETEAFF
NA	TRBV11-2	TRBJ2-7	CASSPPGSYEQYF
NA	TRBV5-6	TRBJ2-7	CASSLPGTGYEQYF
NA	TRBV28	TRBJ2-3	CASNVGKDTQYF
NA	TRBV27	TRBJ2-1	CASSFGLYNEQFF
NA	TRBV6-1	TRBJ2-5	CASSPGAVQENQYF
NA	TRBV28	TRBJ2-3	CASSYGGMGTDTQYF
NA	TRBV2	TRBJ2-1	CASHTGLAQYNEQFF
NA	TRBV9	TRBJ2-5	CASSVGPVGSGTQETQYF
TRBD1	TRBV4-3	TRBJ1-5	CASSQYRGDNQPQHF
TRBD2	TRBV7-3	TRBJ2-5	CASSLDGTRGETQYF
TRBD2	TRBV11-2	TRBJ2-7	CASSPLSISGNEQYF
NA	TRBV28	TRBJ2-1	CASSLLPSSYNEQFF
TRBD2	TRBV7-2	TRBJ2-7	CASSLALRQGGPFAYEQYF
NA	TRBV13	TRBJ2-2	CASSLGPGELFF
TRBD1	TRBV29-1	TRBJ2-7	CSVEGTGGYEQYF
TRBD2	TRBV9	TRBJ2-3	CASQREGYPDTQYF
NA	TRBV5-6	TRBJ2-5	CASSLFSGPRETQYF
NA	TRBV28	TRBJ2-5	CASSSPGCDVSQTQYF
NA	TRBV9	NA	CASSVGTGAGYEQYF
TRBD2	TRBV6-5	TRBJ2-1	CASSYSGKIGNEQFF
TRBD1	TRBV4-3	TRBJ2-5	CASSQDLDRGRAQYF
NA	TRBV5-5	TRBJ1-6	CASSLEFGRRQTPLHF
TRBD2	TRBV30	TRBJ2-1	CAWSKWLWTSGEPYSYNEQFF
NA	TRBV9	TRBJ1-2	CASSVGSYGYTF
NA	TRBV7-9	TRBJ2-1	CASSLERTTYNEQFF